This T cell receptor (beta chain) was profiled in a study of CD4 T cells in relation to SARS-CoV-2 and coronaviruses. Study context: PBMCs were cultured with antigen for roughly 11 days before TCR beta sequencing. General observations from the study: No crossreactivity against non-spike viral proteins was tested here. In around three fifths of donors, memory CD4+ clonotypes crossrecognized SARS-CoV-2 and at least one common cold coronavirus spike.

Between the trimmed V and J ends, which lost 4 bases and 1 base, there was a span of 19 bases. The CDR3 is 17 amino acids. Germline V gene data show CDR1 as MNHEY and CDR2 as SMNVEV (reference sequence). For this clone: Its antigen is as yet unknown.

Generated by immunoSEQ multiplex PCR, the TCRdb table keeps only in-frame clones and is missing some. The table lists tens of thousands of clones, about four fifths of them singletons, with approximately 15% in the top ten. Unexposed donor CD4+ T cells date from 2011-2018, before the COVID-19 pandemic. CD4+ T cells were isolated from the cells after about 11 days of culture. Half the medium was replaced with IL-2 medium on days 3 and 7. Sequencing was done on a sample of CD4+ T cells from PBMCs, cultured in vitro. This receptor was identified in a human donor in good health. The chain employs TRBV27 and TRBJ1-2; no clear D gene. CDR3: CASSSDPILSHNYGYTF. CDR3 nucleotides: TGTGCCAGCAGTTCGGACCCCATATTATCTCATAACTATGGCTACACCTTC.